This record looks at one T cell receptor beta chain sequence and its context. Sequenced by immunoSEQ multiplex PCR; TCRdb stores in-frame clones only, minus some. The sample holds about 360,000 clones, 88% seen once. Cohorts were determined from participant-reported clinical history. The data were obtained in a study of blood T cell repertoires in COVID-19. Between the trimmed V and J ends, which lost 5 bases and 0 bases, there was a span of 11 bases. The CDR3 length is 14 residues. Germline assignment: CDR1 SEHNR and CDR2 FQNEAQ (reference sequence). The TCR comes from a woman aged 35 to 49 with acute COVID-19. The chain has TRBV7-9 and TRBJ2-7, with TRBD2 as a possible D gene (6 bases). The sequenced material came from PBMCs or T cells enriched from blood (not recorded which). The CDR3 bases are TGTGCCAGCAGCCCGAAGACTAGCTCCTACGAGCAGTACTTC. Protein sequence: CASSPKTSSYEQYF. The full variable domain, its missing parts supplied by reference TRBV7-9 and TRBJ2-7, is DTGVSQNPRHKITKRGQNVTFRCDPISEHNRLYWYRQTLGQGPEFLTYFQNEAQLEKSRLLSDRFSAERPKGSFSTLEIQRTEQGDSAMYLCASSPKTSSYEQYFGPGTRLTVT.